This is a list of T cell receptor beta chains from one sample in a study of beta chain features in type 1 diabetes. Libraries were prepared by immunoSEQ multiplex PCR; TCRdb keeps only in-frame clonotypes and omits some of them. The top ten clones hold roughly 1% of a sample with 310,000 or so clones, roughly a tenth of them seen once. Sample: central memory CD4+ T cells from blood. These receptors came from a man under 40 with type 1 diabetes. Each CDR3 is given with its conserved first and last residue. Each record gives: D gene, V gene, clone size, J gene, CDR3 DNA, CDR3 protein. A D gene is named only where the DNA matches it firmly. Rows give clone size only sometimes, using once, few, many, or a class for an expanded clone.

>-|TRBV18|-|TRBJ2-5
TGTGCCAGCGGACCCTTGAGGGGTATACAAGAGACCCAGTACTTC
CASGPLRGIQETQYF
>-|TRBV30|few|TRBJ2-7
TGTGCCTGGAGTATGGGGGGCCCCGAGCAGTACTTC
CAWSMGGPEQYF
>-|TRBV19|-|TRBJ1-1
TGTGCCAGTGACACCGGACCGGGCACTGAAGCTTTCTTT
CASDTGPGTEAFF
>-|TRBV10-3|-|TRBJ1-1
TGTGCCATCAGTGAGTCGGAAATCCGTCGAGCTTTCTTT
CAISESEIRRAFF
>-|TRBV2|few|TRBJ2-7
TGTGCCAGCGCGGGGGACAGCGTGGCCTACGAGCAGTACTTC
CASAGDSVAYEQYF
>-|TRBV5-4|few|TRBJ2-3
TGTGCCAGCAGCTTAAGCACAGATACGCAGTATTTT
CASSLSTDTQYF
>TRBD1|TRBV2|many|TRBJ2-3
TGTGCCAGCGGACGGGACAGGAACACAGATACGCAGTATTTT
CASGRDRNTDTQYF
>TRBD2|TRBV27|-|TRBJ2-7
TGTGCCAGCAGTTTATCGAAGGCTAGCGGGGGTTCTGAGCAGTACTTC
CASSLSKASGGSEQYF
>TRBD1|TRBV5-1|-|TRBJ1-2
TGCGCCAGCAGCCAAGGACAGGGCTTCTATGGCTACACCTTC
CASSQGQGFYGYTF
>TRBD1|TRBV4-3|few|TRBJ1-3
TGCGCCAGCAGCCAAGGCGCAGGGGGAAGAAACACCATATATTTT
CASSQGAGGRNTIYF
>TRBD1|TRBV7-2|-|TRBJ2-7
TGTGCCAGCAGCCCCCGACAGGGCTCCGAGCAGTACTTC
CASSPRQGSEQYF
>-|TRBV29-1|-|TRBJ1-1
TGCAGCGTTGATCGAATCGCCAACACTGAAGCTTTCTTT
CSVDRIANTEAFF
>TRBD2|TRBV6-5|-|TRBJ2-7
TGTGCCAGCAGTGACTCTAGCGGGGGTTCTTACGAGCAGTACTTC
CASSDSSGGSYEQYF
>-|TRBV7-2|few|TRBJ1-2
TGTGCCAGCAGCTTAGAGGCCCGGATCTATGGCTACACCTTC
CASSLEARIYGYTF
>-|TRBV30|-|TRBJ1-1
TGTGCCTGCCAGGGGCAGGGTTGGACTGAAGCTTTCTTT
CACQGQGWTEAFF
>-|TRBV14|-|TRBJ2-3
TGTGCCAGCAGGGCTGCCCGCACAGATACGCAGTATTTT
CASRAARTDTQYF
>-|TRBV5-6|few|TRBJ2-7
TGTGCCAGCAGTGGGGGGACAGTGACCTACGAGCAGTACTTC
CASSGGTVTYEQYF
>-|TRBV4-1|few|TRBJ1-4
TGCGCCAGCAGCCAAGATCCGGTTTCGGGAAAACTGTTTTTT
CASSQDPVSGKLFF
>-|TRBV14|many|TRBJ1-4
TGTGCCAGCAAGCGGGGCGAAAAACTGTTTTTT
CASKRGEKLFF
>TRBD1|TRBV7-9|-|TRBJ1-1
TGTGCCAGCAGTCTCGGACAGGCGATAAACACTGAAGCTTTCTTT
CASSLGQAINTEAFF
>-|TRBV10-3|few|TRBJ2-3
TGTGCCATCAGTGGAGGCCCGCCAAGCACAGATACGCAGTATTTT
CAISGGPPSTDTQYF
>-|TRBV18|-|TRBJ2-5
TGTGCCAGCTCACCGGAGCGGCAAGAGACCCAGTACTTC
CASSPERQETQYF
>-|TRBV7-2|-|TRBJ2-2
TGTGCCAGCAGCTTTGGAACCACCGGGGAGCTGTTTTTT
CASSFGTTGELFF
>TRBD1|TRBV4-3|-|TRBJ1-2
TGCGCCAGCAGCCCGAACGGACAGGGCTATGGCTACACCTTC
CASSPNGQGYGYTF
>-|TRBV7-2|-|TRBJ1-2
TGTGCCAGCAGCTTAAGTGGTGGAGTCTATGGCTACACCTTC
CASSLSGGVYGYTF
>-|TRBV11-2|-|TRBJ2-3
TGTGCCAGCAGCTTAACAAGGCGGGGAGATACGCAGTATTTT
CASSLTRRGDTQYF
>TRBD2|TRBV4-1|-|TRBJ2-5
TGCGCCAGCAGCCGGGATACTAGCGGGGGAGAGACCCAGTACTTC
CASSRDTSGGETQYF
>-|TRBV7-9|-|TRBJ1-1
TGTGCCAGCAGCTTAGTCAGCATGAACACTGAAGCTTTCTTT
CASSLVSMNTEAFF
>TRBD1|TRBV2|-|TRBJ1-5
TGTGCCAGCAGTGAGGACAGGGGCTATCAGCCCCAGCATTTT
CASSEDRGYQPQHF
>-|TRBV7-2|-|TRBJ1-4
TGTGCCAGCAGCCAGAGATCAACTAATGAAAAACTGTTTTTT
CASSQRSTNEKLFF
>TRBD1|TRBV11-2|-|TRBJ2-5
TGTGCCAGCAGGTGGACAGGGGTAGAGACCCAGTACTTC
CASRWTGVETQYF
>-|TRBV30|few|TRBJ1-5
TGTGCCTGGAACCAGGGTAATCAGCCCCAGCATTTT
CAWNQGNQPQHF
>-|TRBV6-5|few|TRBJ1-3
TGTGCCAGCAGCTCCGGGGGCCCTGGAAACACCATATATTTT
CASSSGGPGNTIYF
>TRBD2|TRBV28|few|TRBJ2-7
TGTGCCAGCAGTAGACGGGGACTAGCGGGGGGCCTTAACTACGAGCAGTACTTC
CASSRRGLAGGLNYEQYF
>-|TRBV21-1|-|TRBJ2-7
TGTGCCAGCAGCAAAGCGACAGGGCCCAGCTACGAGCAGTACTTC
CASSKATGPSYEQYF
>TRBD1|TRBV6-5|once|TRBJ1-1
TGTGCCAGCAGTTGGCAACAGGGGGCGAACACTGAAGCTTTCTTT
CASSWQQGANTEAFF
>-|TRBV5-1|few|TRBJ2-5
TGCGCCAGCAGCTTTGGCAACTTGGGCACAGCCCAAGAGACCCAGTACTTC
CASSFGNLGTAQETQYF
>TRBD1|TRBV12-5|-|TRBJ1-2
TGTGCTAGTGGTTTCGGACAGGGAGGGGGCTACACCTTC
CASGFGQGGGYTF
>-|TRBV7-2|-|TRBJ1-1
TGTGCCAGCACTATCACCCAGGGAAGCACTGAAGCTTTCTTT
CASTITQGSTEAFF
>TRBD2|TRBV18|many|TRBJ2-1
TGTGCCAGCTCACCACGACTAGCGGGGGGCCATGAGCAGTTCTTC
CASSPRLAGGHEQFF
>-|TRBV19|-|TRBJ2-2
TGTGCCAGTACCAGAGATACAGCGAACACCGGGGAGCTGTTTTTT
CASTRDTANTGELFF
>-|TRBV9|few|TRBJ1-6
TGTGCCAGCAGCGTAGTAGCGGATAATTCACCCCTCCACTTT
CASSVVADNSPLHF
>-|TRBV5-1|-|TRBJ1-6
TGCGCCAGCGCCACGCCGGACCGCTCCTATAATTCACCCCTCCACTTT
CASATPDRSYNSPLHF
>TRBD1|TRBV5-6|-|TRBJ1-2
TGTGCCAGCAGCTCCAACCCACAGGGGGAGAGGTATGGCTACACCTTC
CASSSNPQGERYGYTF
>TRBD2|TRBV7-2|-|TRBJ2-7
TGTGCCAGCAGCTTAGCCCCACTAGCGGTCCCCTACGAGCAGTACTTC
CASSLAPLAVPYEQYF
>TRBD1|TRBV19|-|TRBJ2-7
TGTGCCAGTAGTACGGCCGGGACAGGAGCCTACGAGCAGTACTTC
CASSTAGTGAYEQYF
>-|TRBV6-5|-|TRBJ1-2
TGTGCCAGCAGGACTGTAGGGGGGCCTAACTATGGCTACACCTTC
CASRTVGGPNYGYTF
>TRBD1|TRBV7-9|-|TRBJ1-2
TGTGCCAGCAGCTCACAGGGGAAATATGGCTACACCTTC
CASSSQGKYGYTF
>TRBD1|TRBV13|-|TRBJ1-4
TGTGCCAGCAGTAAAACGGGACAGGGGGATGAAAAACTGTTTTTT
CASSKTGQGDEKLFF
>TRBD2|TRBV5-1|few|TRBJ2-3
TGCGCCAGCAGCATTTTTAGCGGGGGGAGCCCAGATACGCAGTATTTT
CASSIFSGGSPDTQYF
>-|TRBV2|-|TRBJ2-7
TGTGCCAGCAGTGAAGCTTCACATTCCCACGAGCAGTACTTC
CASSEASHSHEQYF
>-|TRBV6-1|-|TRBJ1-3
TGTGCCAGCAGTGGACCGGGGGGCACGGAGGGAAACACCATATATTTT
CASSGPGGTEGNTIYF
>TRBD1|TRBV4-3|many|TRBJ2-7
TGCGCCAGCAGCCAAGAATGGTGGACAGGCGAGCAGTACTTC
CASSQEWWTGEQYF
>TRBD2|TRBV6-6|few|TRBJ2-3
TGTGCCAGCAGTTACCTCGCGGGGGGGACAGATACGCAGTATTTT
CASSYLAGGTDTQYF
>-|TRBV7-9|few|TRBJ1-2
TGTGCCAAACAGGACAACTATGGCTACACCTTC
CAKQDNYGYTF